The clone carrying this TCR beta chain was seen a few times. The antigen remains undetermined. Germline lookup yields CDR1 SGDLS and CDR2 YYNGEE. V shed 3 bases and J shed 6 bases, with 14 bases lying between them. CDR3 length: 14 amino acids. These data belong to a study of cytomegalovirus exposure and HLA in healthy donors. Findings and limits, study-wide: Subsequent analysis revealed that first-cohort TCR clusters tended to co-occur in the approximately 120 validation repertoires. Specificity of a few CMV-associated chains for CMV antigens was verified in vitro.

Clones were read by immunoSEQ multiplex PCR, and TCRdb kept only the in-frame ones, dropping some. The data hold approximately 300,000 clones, with 70% to 90% observed a single time. The chain has TRBV9 and TRBJ2-3, with D tentatively TRBD1 (6 bases). The sample was PBMCs. The receptor was derived from a woman aged 18 to 35 in good health and CMV-seronegative. CDR3 amino acids: CASSGGQTGDTQYF. CDR3 coding DNA: TGTGCCAGCAGCGGTGGACAGACCGGGGATACGCAGTATTTT.